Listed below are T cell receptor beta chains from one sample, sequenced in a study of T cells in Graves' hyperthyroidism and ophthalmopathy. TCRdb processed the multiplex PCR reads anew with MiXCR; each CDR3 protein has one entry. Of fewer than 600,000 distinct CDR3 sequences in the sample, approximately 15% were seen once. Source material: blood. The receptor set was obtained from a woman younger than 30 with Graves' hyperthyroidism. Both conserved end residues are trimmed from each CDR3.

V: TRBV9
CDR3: ASSTGPSSNQPQH

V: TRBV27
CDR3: ASSFSSYNSPLH

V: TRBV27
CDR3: ASSLSGGQATPNTIY

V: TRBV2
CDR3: ASSPGLAFFTQY

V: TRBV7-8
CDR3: ASSLRQPTNEKLF

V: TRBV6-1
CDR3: ASTEGQNYGYT

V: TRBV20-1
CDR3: SARGNAFFGQGGTDTQY

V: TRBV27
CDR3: ASSFGAGTDTQY

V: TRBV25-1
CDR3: ASNRQGSSTNAEKLF

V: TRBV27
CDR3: ASSGGLSTDTQY

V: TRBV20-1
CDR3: SAIVLRGGISGNTIY

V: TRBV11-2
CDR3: ASSLDLAGGPLYNEQF

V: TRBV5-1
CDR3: ASSLMTDAEQF

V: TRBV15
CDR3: ATSREGLNTQY

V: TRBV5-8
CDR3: ASTLLENTEAF

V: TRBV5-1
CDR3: ASSLELAGDGNGF

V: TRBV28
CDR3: ASSASGRQTGELF

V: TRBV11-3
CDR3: ASSFGDSRSDTQY

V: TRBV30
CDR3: AWSKGAWHQPQH

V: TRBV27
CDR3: ASSLFSRVPYEQY

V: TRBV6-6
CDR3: ASSYHSNSNQPQH

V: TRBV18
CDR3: ASSGSLGSNQPQH

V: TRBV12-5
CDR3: ASGSPNRQTSTDTQY

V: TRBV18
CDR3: ASSPDGTGRVYGYT

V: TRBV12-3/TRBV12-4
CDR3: ASSLSGGTAEQY

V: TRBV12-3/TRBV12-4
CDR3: ASSPGRGGGNQPQH

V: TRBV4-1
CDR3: ASSQDGQTHQPQH

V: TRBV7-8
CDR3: ASSLDSSGNTIY

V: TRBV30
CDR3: AWRRPSGSRDEQF

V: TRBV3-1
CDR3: ASSLAVTDTQY

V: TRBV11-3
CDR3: ASSLGLAGGFDEQF

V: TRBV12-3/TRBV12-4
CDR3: ASSFGRNNNEQF

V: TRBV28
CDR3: ASSLLGRTEAF

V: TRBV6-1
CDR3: ASSEGRGRGNQPQH

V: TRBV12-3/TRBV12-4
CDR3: ASSFDRDNNGADTQY